This T cell receptor (beta chain) was documented in a study of cytomegalovirus exposure and HLA in healthy donors. Study observations and caveats: A later analysis showed that HLA-associated TCR beta chains had undergone more clonal expansion than equally common others. The authors later found most CMV-associated TCR beta chains appeared HLA-restricted. Analysis performed later found more than 15,000 TCR beta sequences associated with HLA alleles at 0.05 false discovery rate.

The PCR had 60 Vbeta and 13 Jbeta primers. In the original workflow: Roughly 11 million shared chains were among approximately 87 million unique TCR beta chains counted in a later analysis. The table came from immunoSEQ multiplex PCR; TCRdb's copy has only in-frame clones and leaves some out. The V and J calls and the clone size are those of that table, but D and trimming were determined from the DNA. Here the sample spans some 170,000 clones, roughly 76% being singletons. Of note for this clone: Its target is unknown.

Sample: PBMCs. The clonotype was recovered from a woman aged 50 to 65 in good health and CMV-seronegative.

The CDR3 DNA sequence: TGTGCCAGCAGGGCGGGACCTCATAGCACAGATACGCAGTATTTT. Amino acids: CASRAGPHSTDTQYF. The chain joins TRBV6-5 to TRBJ2-3; weak D call: TRBD2 (6 bases). V shed 6 bases and J shed 0 bases, with 13 bases lying between them. Per the germline V gene, CDR1 is MNHEY and CDR2 is SVGAGI. The CDR3 runs 15 residues.